What follows are 27 T cell receptor beta chains derived from one specimen sequenced in a study of regulatory T cells in long-lasting Graves disease. TCR beta libraries were built with iRepertoire HTBI primers and Arm-PCR of CDR3 regions. TCRdb itself ran the multiplex PCR reads through MiXCR, one entry per CDR3 protein. The repertoire holds 400,000 to 500,000 distinct CDR3 sequences, 16% seen once, with 20% to 25% in the top ten. As to time point: newly diagnosed GD, antithyroid drugs for less than 3 months. Scientists built the TCR library using RNA that was extracted from PBMCs. The same specimen was also included in a second study, on T cells in Graves' hyperthyroidism and ophthalmopathy.

This specimen was peripheral blood mononuclear cells (PBMCs), taken at new diagnosis, from a patient treated with antithyroid drugs. The source of these receptors is a woman under 30 with Graves disease.

This clonotype was recorded a few times. The rearrangement uses TRBV20-1 and TRBJ2-2, with a weak D call TRBD2 (5 bases). V gave up 0 bases and J gave up 6 bases, with 8 bases separating them. CDR1 is DFQATT, CDR2 SNEGSKA, per germline (reference sequence). The CDR3 has 13 residues. Written as DNA, the CDR3 is TGCAGTGCTAGAGAGACTATCTCCGGGGAGCTGTTTTTT. It yields the protein CSARETISGELFF.

V gene TRBV10-3 combines with J gene TRBJ1-4; 7 bases are shared with TRBD1. CDR3 length: 16 amino acids. V was pared by 10 bases and J by 4 bases, with 15 bases of the junction left unmatched. Germline CDR1 and CDR2: ENHRY and SYGVKD. CDR3 DNA sequence: TGTGCCAGCCGGGGACAGTCAAGAAACTATAATGAAAAACTGTTTTTT. The encoded protein is CASRGQSRNYNEKLFF.

This clonotype was found many times. The chain couples TRBV3-1 to TRBJ1-5; D uncertain. V was shortened by 0 bases and J by 0 bases, with 3 bases between the two germline ends. The germline V gene has CDR1 LGHDT and CDR2 YNNKEL (reference sequence). The CDR3 spans 14 residues. CDR3 region: CASSQDHSNQPQHF. CDR3 nucleotide sequence: TGTGCCAGCAGCCAAGACCATAGCAATCAGCCCCAGCATTTT.

This clonotype was seen repeatedly, ten times or more. The J gene is TRBJ2-1, the V gene TRBV11-2, with TRBD2 as a possible D gene (5 bases). Germline V lookup: CDR1 SGHAT, CDR2 FQNNGV. The germline V and J ends were trimmed by 3 bases and 4 bases, with 10 bases remaining between them. The CDR3 extends over 14 amino acids. This chain's CDR3 is CASSFSADYNEQFF. The CDR3 DNA reads TGTGCCAGCAGCTTTTCAGCGGATTACAATGAGCAGTTCTTC.

This rearrangement joins TRBV5-4 to TRBJ2-7; the match to TRBD2 covers 14 bases. The junction had 7 bases not matched to a gene; V was cut back by 4 bases and J by 7 bases. This CDR3 spans 15 amino acids. Germline CDR1 is SGHNT and CDR2 is YYREEE (reference sequence). CDR3 sequence reads: CASSEGLAGVVEQYF. Written as DNA, the CDR3 is TGTGCCAGCAGCGAGGGACTAGCGGGAGTGGTAGAGCAGTACTTC. The variable domain in full, completed from reference TRBV5-4 and TRBJ2-7, reads ETGVTQSPTHLIKTRGQQVTLRCSSQSGHNTVSWYQQALGQGPQFIFQYYREEENGRGNFPPRFSGLQFPNYSSELNVNALELDDSALYLCASSEGLAGVVEQYFGPGTRLTVT.

This clonotype was picked up a small number of times. The V call is TRBV7-2, the J call TRBJ2-2, with 7 bases aligning to TRBD1. The J segment lost 4 bases and the V segment lost 4 bases, leaving 6 bases of the junction unmatched. The germline gives CDR1 SGHTA, CDR2 FQGNSA. The CDR3 length is 15 residues. The CDR3 DNA reads TGTGCCAGCAGCTCCTCCGGGACAGTCACCGGGGAGCTGTTTTTT. As protein: CASSSSGTVTGELFF.

The table lists this clonotype with a few counts. The chain carries TRBV28 and TRBJ2-1, with D possibly matching TRBD1 (7 bases). This CDR3 spans 15 amino acids. Germline-derived CDR1 and CDR2 are MDHEN and SYDVKM. With 2 bases removed from V and 8 bases from J, the gap between germline ends came to 16 bases. The CDR3 DNA reads TGTGCCAGCAGTTTAGGGCAGGGGGGTAAAGATGAGCAGTTCTTC. Translating it yields CASSLGQGGKDEQFF.

This clonotype was recorded at least ten times. V gene TRBV7-2 combines with J gene TRBJ2-7; D is unresolved. V lost 0 bases to trimming and J lost 0 bases, with 9 bases between them. The germline CDR1 and CDR2 sequences are SGHTA and FQGNSA. The CDR3 is 15 amino acids. For the CDR3, the DNA is TGTGCCAGCAGCTTAGCAGTCGATCCCTCCTACGAGCAGTACTTC. It translates to CASSLAVDPSYEQYF.

In its sample, this clonotype was seen many times. The chain links TRBV11-1 to TRBJ2-1; D might be TRBD1 (6 bases). Germline V gene lookup returns CDR1 SGHAT and CDR2 FQDESV (reference sequence). This CDR3 spans 13 amino acids. V gave up 0 bases and J gave up 14 bases, with 14 bases separating them. CDR3 in amino acids: CASSLALQGVEFF. CDR3 DNA sequence: TGTGCCAGCAGCTTAGCTCTACAGGGAGTGGAGTTCTTC.

The chain couples TRBV7-2 to TRBJ1-2; D unclear. The CDR3 totals 16 residues. The germline V gene has CDR1 SGHTA and CDR2 FQGNSA. The V end lost 1 base, the J end lost 8 bases, and 20 bases lay between the germline ends. This chain's CDR3 is CASSLGSSLAQGGYTF. As DNA, the CDR3 is TGTGCCAGCAGCTTAGGATCGAGTCTGGCCCAAGGAGGCTACACCTTC.

In this sample, this clonotype turned up many times. CDR3 residues: CASNYRTGDNQPQHF. In nucleotides, the CDR3 is TGTGCCAGCAATTATCGGACAGGGGATAATCAGCCCCAGCATTTT. The chain employs TRBV2 and TRBJ1-5; 9 bases agree with TRBD1. The trim removed 7 bases at V and 4 bases at J, leaving 8 bases unmatched. The CDR3 runs 15 residues. Germline-derived CDR1 and CDR2 are SNHLY and FYNNEI.

This clonotype was seen at least ten times. The rearrangement links TRBV11-2 to TRBJ2-7, with D perhaps TRBD1 (5 bases). The CDR3 consists of 13 residues. The germline gives CDR1 SGHAT, CDR2 FQNNGV. Trimming pared 4 bases from V and 4 bases from J, leaving 11 bases between. The CDR3 protein is CASSWVQGYEQYF. The CDR3 DNA is TGTGCCAGCAGCTGGGTCCAGGGATACGAGCAGTACTTC.

This clonotype has just a few counts. The chain has TRBV10-3 and TRBJ2-7; D is perhaps TRBD2 (6 bases). This CDR3 comprises 15 residues. Germline V gene data show CDR1 as ENHRY and CDR2 as SYGVKD. Trimming stripped 6 bases from V and 2 bases from J, with 17 bases between. The CDR3 DNA reads as TGTGCCATCAGGCCTTCGACTAGTTTGACCTACGAGCAGTACTTC. It translates to CAIRPSTSLTYEQYF.

This clonotype was counted a few times. The J gene is TRBJ2-1, the V gene TRBV3-2; TRBD2 is the table's D call and was not checked against the DNA. TRBV3-2 is listed as a pseudogene. This CDR3 spans 18 amino acids. The DNA of the CDR3 is TGTGCCAGCAGCCAAGAGTTTGACGGGACTAGTTTGCCCAATGAGCAGTTCTTC. This translates into CASSQEFDGTSLPNEQFF.

This sequence joins TRBV10-3 and TRBJ1-3; D not certain. Germline V gene data show CDR1 as ENHRY and CDR2 as SYGVKD. V lost 3 bases and J 2 bases, leaving 8 bases between the germline ends. CDR3 size: 14 residues. CDR3 loop: CAISDEFPGNTIYF. The CDR3 bases are TGTGCCATCAGTGATGAGTTTCCTGGAAACACCATATATTTT.

This clonotype was detected only a few times. The chain recombines TRBV2 with TRBJ2-7; D may match TRBD1 or TRBD2 (6 bases each). Between the trimmed V and J ends, which lost 6 bases and 3 bases, there was a span of 15 bases. This CDR3 is 14 amino acids long. The germline V gene has CDR1 SNHLY and CDR2 FYNNEI. CDR3 region: CASRRGQAIYEQYF. The CDR3 DNA is TGTGCCAGCAGACGGGGGCAGGCCATCTACGAGCAGTACTTC.

This clonotype was counted between two and nine times. The rearrangement links TRBV20-1 to TRBJ2-1; 12 nucleotides line up with TRBD2. The ends lost 2 bases at V and 4 bases at J; junction bases unmatched: 6. This CDR3 region has 16 residues. Germline values: CDR1 DFQATT, CDR2 SNEGSKA (reference sequence). The CDR3 is CSARSPTSGGYNEQFF. CDR3 nucleotide sequence: TGCAGTGCTAGATCTCCGACTAGCGGGGGTTACAATGAGCAGTTCTTC.

This clonotype was detected only a few times. The CDR3 reads CASSGPFSYNEQFF. DNA for the CDR3: TGTGCCAGCAGCGGGCCGTTCTCCTACAATGAGCAGTTCTTC. V gene TRBV12-3 or TRBV12-4 combines with J gene TRBJ2-1; unclear D gene. The germline V and J ends were trimmed by 6 bases and 0 bases, with 9 bases remaining between them. The CDR3 length is 14 residues.

V gene TRBV6-2 or TRBV6-3 combines with J gene TRBJ2-3; no clear D. V lost 8 bases and J lost 1, with 10 bases in between. Germline lookup yields CDR1 MNHEY and CDR2 SVGEGT. CDR3 size: 13 residues. This CDR3 is CASQSSGTDTQYF. CDR3 DNA: TGTGCCAGCCAGTCAAGCGGCACAGATACGCAGTATTTT.

This clonotype has a count of ten or more. The chain recombines TRBV28 with TRBJ2-1; 8 bases match TRBD2. Germline V gene data show CDR1 as MDHEN and CDR2 as SYDVKM. This CDR3 has 16 amino acids. The trim removed 4 bases at V and 0 bases at J, leaving 5 bases unmatched. CDR3 in amino acids: CASSSRSGSSYNEQFF. The CDR3, as DNA: TGTGCCAGCAGTTCGAGGAGCGGGAGCTCCTACAATGAGCAGTTCTTC.

There are many counts of this clonotype. V and J are TRBV28 and TRBJ2-7, with 8 bases aligning to TRBD1. Germline lookup yields CDR1 MDHEN and CDR2 SYDVKM. V lost 0 bases to trimming and J lost 6 bases; unmatched junction nucleotides: 10. The CDR3 consists of 16 residues. Written as DNA, the CDR3 is TGTGCCAGCAGTTTATGCCAGGACAGGGCCTATTGCGAGCAGTACTTC. It yields the protein CASSLCQDRAYCEQYF.

This clonotype was detected ten times or more. The V gene is TRBV6-1, the J gene TRBJ2-7; D gene unclear. V lost 6 bases and J 2 bases, leaving 14 bases between the germline ends. The CDR3 spans 14 residues. Germline CDR1 MNHNS, CDR2 SASEGT. CDR3 DNA sequence: TGTGCCAGCAGCCACATTGAAAACCCCTACGAGCAGTACTTC. This codes for CASSHIENPYEQYF.

This clonotype has at least ten counts. The chain combines TRBV12-3 or TRBV12-4 with TRBJ2-7; 10 nucleotides match TRBD1. J was trimmed by 4 bases and V by 5 bases; bases with no gene match: 5. This CDR3 region has 14 residues. CDR3 nucleotides: TGTGCCAGCAGTCCGGACAGGGGGTGGTACGAGCAGTACTTC. Its protein product is CASSPDRGWYEQYF.

This clonotype was picked up a small number of times. This chain uses TRBV2 with TRBJ1-4; D might be TRBD1 (5 bases). The CDR3 loop spans 11 amino acids. Trimming took off 9 bases at V and 5 bases at J, with 7 bases between the two ends. The germline gives CDR1 SNHLY, CDR2 FYNNEI. The CDR3: CARGRNEKLFF. CDR3 in DNA: TGTGCCAGGGGACGGAATGAAAAACTGTTTTTT.

Many counts were recorded for this clonotype. The V call is TRBV6-1, the J call TRBJ1-1; D remains unclear. Trimming cost V 8 bases and J 1 base, with 20 bases left between them. The CDR3 covers 16 residues. Germline CDR1 is MNHNS and CDR2 is SASEGT. The CDR3 reads CASLGFDWPKNTEAFF. CDR3 sequence (DNA): TGTGCCAGCCTGGGGTTCGACTGGCCGAAGAACACTGAAGCTTTCTTT.

This clonotype was seen repeatedly, ten times or more. This chain links TRBV2 with TRBJ2-7, with D uncertain. The CDR3 has 13 amino acids. Deletions cut 4 bases from V and 3 bases from J, with 10 bases between. The germline V gene has CDR1 SNHLY and CDR2 FYNNEI. The CDR3 DNA reads as TGTGCCAGCAGTGGCCTAGTGGGCTACGAGCAGTACTTC. Protein sequence: CASSGLVGYEQYF.

V gene TRBV7-2 combines with J gene TRBJ1-5, with D maybe TRBD1 (5 bases). The CDR3 length is 13 residues. Per germline, CDR1 SGHTA and CDR2 FQGNSA. Trimming stripped 5 bases from V and 6 bases from J, with 11 bases between. The CDR3 here is CASSIRVTQPQHF. The CDR3, as DNA: TGTGCCAGCAGCATCAGGGTAACTCAGCCCCAGCATTTT.